The 21 T cell receptor beta chains given below trace back to one sample, sequenced in a study of blood T cells in healthy people across ages (dated by TCRdb to between 2014 and 2017). The library was made by 5' RACE. The instrument given in TCRdb is Illumina HiSeq 2500. A second about 6 to 11 cycle PCR used a sample-barcoded 5' primer and a J-beta primer mix. Using fastp at Q25 and MiXCR, TCRdb reprocessed the public reads and kept productive beta chains. Every CDR3 protein is listed once, alongside the most common genes and DNA of its rows. Within this sample are 600,000 or so distinct CDR3 sequences, with approximately 30% of them counted one time only. Clones ranked in the top ten supply less than 20% of the sample. The sample was blood. Source of these receptors: an elderly woman in good health.

This clonotype was recorded at least ten times. The chain carries TRBV7-2 and TRBJ2-3; TRBD2 agrees at 13 bases. This CDR3 spans 16 amino acids. The germline CDR1 and CDR2 sequences are SGHTA and FQGNSA. The ends lost 3 bases at V and 4 bases at J; junction bases unmatched: 4. As DNA, the CDR3 is TGTGCCAGCAGCTTCACACTAGCGGGGGGGTCAGATACGCAGTATTTT. Translation gives CASSFTLAGGSDTQYF.

This clonotype was detected ten times or more. This chain uses TRBV7-3 with TRBJ2-5; D ambiguous. From germline, CDR1 is SGHTA and CDR2 FQGTGA. Trimming left V 5 bases short and J 5 bases short, with 12 bases between. The CDR3 has 13 amino acids. The CDR3 coding sequence is TGTGCCAGCAGCCTGAACAGCCGGGAGACCCAGTACTTC. It encodes CASSLNSRETQYF.

The chain has TRBV6-6 and TRBJ1-5; D is unresolved. The CDR3 is 17 amino acids. The V end was cut by 2 bases, the J end by 0 bases, with 14 bases between. Germline lookup yields CDR1 MNHNY and CDR2 SVGAGI (reference sequence). This chain's CDR3 is CASSYGGRSNSNQPQHF. The DNA of the CDR3 is TGTGCCAGCAGTTACGGAGGACGGTCAAATAGCAATCAGCCCCAGCATTTT.

With regard to this clonotype: Because the CDR3's place on the DNA is in doubt, the DNA is left out and the CDR3 is given as listed by TCRdb. The J gene is TRBJ2-1, the V gene TRBV27. Germline CDR1 and CDR2: MNHEY and SMNVEV (reference sequence). The CDR3 has 19 residues if both end residues are counted. The CDR3 loop is CASKNQTSLYLCASMIRFF.

The chain links TRBV5-1 to TRBJ2-7; D is undetermined. The germline gives CDR1 SGHRS, CDR2 YFSETQ. This CDR3 has 15 residues. Between the trimmed V and J ends, which lost 0 bases and 7 bases, there was a span of 17 bases. The DNA for the CDR3 is TGCGCCAGCAGCTTGGATACGGACCCCTACGATGAGCAGTACTTC. It is translated as CASSLDTDPYDEQYF.

This clonotype was observed at least ten times. The chain has TRBV28 and TRBJ1-1, with D possibly matching TRBD1 (5 bases). Germline V lookup: CDR1 MDHEN, CDR2 SYDVKM. V dropped 6 bases and J dropped 3 bases, with 20 bases sitting between them. The CDR3 is made up of 16 amino acids. CDR3 DNA: TGTGCCAGCAGCCCTGGTGGGGGTTTGTCGTACACTGAAGCTTTCTTT. Its translation: CASSPGGGLSYTEAFF.

In the case of this clonotype: This may stem from a read error, because a much larger clone lies one nucleotide away. The CDR3 sequence is CATKGPINEQYF. CDR3 DNA: TGTGCCACCAAGGGTCCTATCAATGAGCAGTACTTC. The chain joins TRBV6-1 to TRBJ2-7; unclear D gene. Trimming took off 10 bases at V and 7 bases at J, with 17 bases between the two ends. Germline CDR1 reads MNHNS; CDR2 reads SASEGT. The CDR3 has 12 amino acids.

Only a few counts were recorded for this clonotype. V is TRBV4-1 and J is TRBJ1-1; TRBD1 matches at 7 bases. Losses at the gene ends were 1 base for V and 4 bases for J; bases not matched to a gene: 9. CDR3 length equals 16 residues. Germline V gene lookup returns CDR1 MGHRA and CDR2 YSYEKL. CDR3 residues: CASSQVGRGLGTEAFF. In DNA, the CDR3 is TGCGCCAGCAGCCAAGTCGGTAGGGGGCTAGGCACTGAAGCTTTCTTT.

The chain joins TRBV5-1 to TRBJ2-4, with 9 bases lining up with TRBD2. V shed 1 base, J shed 0 bases, and the junction held 5 bases outside the gene matches. The CDR3 is 17 residues long. The V gene's germline CDR1 is SGHRS and CDR2 YFSETQ. The CDR3 is CASSLSSRGGAKNIQYF. CDR3 DNA sequence: TGCGCCAGCAGCTTGTCGTCGCGGGGGGGAGCCAAAAACATTCAGTACTTC.

This clonotype turned up a few times. A much larger clone differs from this one at a single base, so this may be a read error. This chain links TRBV7-2 with TRBJ2-1, with TRBD2 as a possible D gene (6 bases). In germline, CDR1 is SGHTA, CDR2 FQGNSA. The CDR3 has 16 residues. V was clipped by 5 bases and J by 7 bases, with 21 bases between them. CDR3 sequence (DNA): TGTGCCAGCAGCCCAGGAAGCGGGTTGGGTTGTAATGAGCAGTTCTTC. Translating gives CASSPGSGLGCNEQFF.

At least ten counts were recorded for this clonotype. This rearrangement joins TRBV20-1 to TRBJ2-4; D is perhaps TRBD2 (5 bases). The CDR3 runs 16 residues. From germline, CDR1 is DFQATT and CDR2 SNEGSKA (reference sequence). V lost 5 bases to trimming and J lost 5 bases, with 22 bases between them. CDR3: CSAGSPRGGLENIQYF. The DNA for the CDR3 is TGCAGTGCTGGGTCGCCCCGGGGTGGATTGGAAAACATTCAGTACTTC.

This clonotype was detected a few times. CDR3 bases: TGTGCCAGCAGTATTGGGACATCGAGGAGGAGTCAGCCCCAGCATTTT. Its protein is CASSIGTSRRSQPQHF. The chain has TRBV6-6 and TRBJ1-5, with D tentatively TRBD1 (6 bases). Germline CDR1 reads MNHNY; CDR2 reads SVGAGI (reference sequence). The CDR3 length is 16 residues. Trimming removed 5 bases from V and 6 bases from J, with 20 bases in between.

This clonotype appeared many times. The chain employs TRBV7-2 and TRBJ2-3; 9 positions match TRBD2. The CDR3 runs 20 residues. From germline, CDR1 is SGHTA and CDR2 FQGNSA. The V segment lost 1 base and the J segment 3 bases; nucleotides outside the gene matches: 17. CDR3 in amino acids: CASSLVAGREGPLRTDTQYF. DNA of the CDR3: TGTGCCAGCAGCTTAGTTGCGGGGCGGGAGGGGCCCCTGCGGACAGATACGCAGTATTTT.

This clonotype was counted only a few times. The chain joins TRBV6-5 to TRBJ1-1; weak D call: TRBD1 (6 bases). The germline V and J ends were trimmed by 2 bases and 1 base, with 14 bases remaining between them. This CDR3 has 16 residues. Germline CDR1 reads MNHEY; CDR2 reads SVGAGI. The CDR3 bases are TGTGCCAGCAGTTACATACGGGGGGCGACGAACACTGAAGCTTTCTTT. Translated: CASSYIRGATNTEAFF.

In this sample, this clonotype turned up a few times. A much larger clone lies a single base off, so this may be a read error. The chain couples TRBV5-1 to TRBJ2-1; D is unresolved. TRBJ2-7 matches the DNA end more closely, so the J call is doubtful. CDR3 size: 17 residues. The V gene's germline CDR1 is SGHRS and CDR2 YFSETQ. The CDR3 reads CASSLVTTSYSYNEQYF. The CDR3 bases are TGCGCCAGCAGCTTGGTAACGACATCCTACTCCTACAATGAGCAGTACTTC.

This clonotype came up a few times. Possible read error: a much larger clone is one base away. V gene TRBV6-5 combines with J gene TRBJ2-5, with D perhaps TRBD2 (5 bases). The germline V gene encodes CDR1 MNHEY and CDR2 SVGAGI. The CDR3 totals 15 residues. CDR3 coding DNA: TGTGCCGGCAGTTACCGCTATAGCGCCCAGGAGACCCAGTACTTC. Its translation: CAGSYRYSAQETQYF.

This clonotype was detected many times. The chain recombines TRBV4-2 with TRBJ2-7; a possible D gene is TRBD2 (5 bases). The length of the CDR3 is 16 residues. The germline V gene has CDR1 LGHNA and CDR2 YNFKEQ. Trimming removed 6 bases at V and 0 bases at J, with 18 bases between. The CDR3 bases are TGTGCCAGCAGAAAAAACCCCAGCGGAATCTCCTACGAGCAGTACTTC. Residues: CASRKNPSGISYEQYF.

This clonotype was seen a few times. The rearrangement joins TRBV12-3 or TRBV12-4 to TRBJ2-3; D call uncertain. The V gene lost 4 bases and the J gene lost 2 bases, with 10 bases spanning the gap. This CDR3 region has 14 residues. In nucleotides, the CDR3 is TGTGCCAGCAGTTGGAGTACGACCACAGATACGCAGTATTTT. Encoded protein: CASSWSTTTDTQYF.

V and J are TRBV7-2 and TRBJ2-4; unclear D gene. The end of the DNA aligns better with TRBJ2-7, so the J call may be wrong. CDR1 and CDR2 from the germline V gene are SGHTA and FQGNSA. CDR3 length: 14 residues. This CDR3 is CASSVEATRPEQYF. DNA of the CDR3: TGTGCCAGCAGCGTAGAGGCGACAAGACCCGAGCAGTACTTC.

The CDR3 DNA follows: TGCAGCGTTGTCTTCTACAACTCCTACGAGCAGTACTTC. Protein product: CSVVFYNSYEQYF. The chain recombines TRBV29-1 with TRBJ2-5; D is ambiguous. The J call could be wrong; TRBJ2-7 is a better fit for the DNA end. Germline V CDR1 and CDR2: SQVTM, ANQGSEA. There are 13 residues in the CDR3.

V and J are TRBV6-1 and TRBJ1-3, with no clear D. V lost 3 bases and J lost 1, with 4 bases in between. Germline assignment: CDR1 MNHNS and CDR2 SASEGT. This CDR3 spans 13 amino acids. CDR3 protein: CASSDGSGNTIYF. The CDR3 region has the DNA TGTGCCAGCAGTGATGGTTCTGGAAACACCATATATTTT.